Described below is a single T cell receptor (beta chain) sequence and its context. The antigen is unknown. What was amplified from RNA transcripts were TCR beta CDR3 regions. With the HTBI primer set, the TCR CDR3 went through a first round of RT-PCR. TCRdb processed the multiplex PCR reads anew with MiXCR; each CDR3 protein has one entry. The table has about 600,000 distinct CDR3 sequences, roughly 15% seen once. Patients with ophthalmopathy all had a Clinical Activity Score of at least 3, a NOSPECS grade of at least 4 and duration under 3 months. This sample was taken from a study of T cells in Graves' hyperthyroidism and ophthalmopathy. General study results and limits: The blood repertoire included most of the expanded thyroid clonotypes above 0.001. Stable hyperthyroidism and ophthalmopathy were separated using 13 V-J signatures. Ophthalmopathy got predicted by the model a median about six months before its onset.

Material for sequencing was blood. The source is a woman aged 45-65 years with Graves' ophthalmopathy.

This chain's CDR3 is CASSFRSGFRYNEQFF. DNA of the CDR3: TGTGCCAGCAGTTTTCGTAGCGGGTTTCGCTACAATGAGCAGTTCTTC. The rearrangement uses TRBV6-2 or TRBV6-3 and TRBJ2-1, with 7 bases that match TRBD2. Germline V gene lookup returns CDR1 MNHEY and CDR2 SVGEGT. V lost 4 bases, J lost 3 bases, and 9 bases stayed unmatched. The CDR3 consists of 16 residues.